A single sample gave rise to the 10 T cell receptor beta chains below, sequenced in a study of T-cell reconstitution after alpha-beta-depleted transplantation in children. Preparing the TCRbeta library involved the use of unique molecular identifiers. TCRdb re-derived calls from the PCR reads in MiXCR, one entry per CDR3 protein. This table has about 210,000 distinct CDR3 sequences, around a sixth appearing once. The sample in question was PBMCs, mostly from graft donor cells, obtained 360 days after TCRalphabeta/CD19-depleted stem cell transplant. All receptors derive from a male patient aged 2 to 10 who had a stem cell transplant for acute lymphoblastic leukemia, so the T cells may come from the graft donor.

This clonotype was recorded at least ten times. The rearrangement uses TRBV11-3 and TRBJ2-3; D is unclear. CDR1 and CDR2 from the germline V gene are SGHNT and YENEEA. The V end lost 0 bases, the J end lost 2 bases, and 9 bases lay between the germline ends. The CDR3 runs 15 residues. The CDR3 sequence: CASSLEGPSTDTQYF. The CDR3 DNA sequence: TGTGCCAGCAGCTTAGAGGGCCCCTCCACAGATACGCAGTATTTT.

This clonotype was counted only a few times. The chain combines TRBV5-1 with TRBJ1-6; D remains unclear. CDR1 is SGHRS, CDR2 YFSETQ, per germline. Trimming pared 3 bases from V and 9 bases from J, leaving 7 bases between. The CDR3 runs 12 residues. The CDR3 region has the DNA TGCGCCAGCAGCTCGGAAGGTTCACCCCTCCACTTT. Protein product: CASSSEGSPLHF. Full variable domain (remainder filled in from reference TRBV5-1 and TRBJ1-6): KAGVTQTPRYLIKTRGQQVTLSCSPISGHRSVSWYQQTPGQGLQFLFEYFSETQRNKGNFPGRFSGRQFSNSRSEMNVSTLELGDSALYLCASSSEGSPLHFGNGTRLTVT.

This clonotype was seen more than once but under ten times. J is TRBJ2-5 and V is TRBV7-2; TRBD1 aligns across 8 bases. V was clipped by 0 bases and J by 0 bases; unmatched bases: 9. CDR3 length: 18 amino acids. CDR1 is SGHTA and CDR2 is FQGNSA in the germline V gene. The CDR3 protein is CASSLAPQGVGYQETQYF. Written as DNA, the CDR3 is TGTGCCAGCAGCTTAGCACCACAGGGGGTGGGGTACCAAGAGACCCAGTACTTC.

The chain carries TRBV20-1 and TRBJ1-4; D is perhaps TRBD1 (6 bases). This CDR3 comprises 15 residues. V was shortened by 3 bases and J by 8 bases, with 19 bases between the two germline ends. Germline loops: CDR1 DFQATT, CDR2 SNEGSKA (reference sequence). This CDR3 is CSARGTGGLNEKLFF. The CDR3, as DNA: TGCAGTGCTAGGGGAACCGGGGGGCTGAACGAAAAACTGTTTTTT.

This chain joins TRBV7-6 and TRBJ1-5, with D unclear. The CDR3 loop spans 13 amino acids. V dropped 1 base and J dropped 6 bases, with 7 bases sitting between them. Germline CDR1 and CDR2: SGHVS and FNYEAQ. The CDR3: CASSLDTGQPQHF. DNA of the CDR3: TGTGCCAGCAGCTTAGATACGGGTCAGCCCCAGCATTTT. Combining the CDR3 with reference TRBV7-6 and TRBJ1-5 gives the whole variable domain GAGVSQSPRYKVTKRGQDVALRCDPISGHVSLYWYRQALGQGPEFLTYFNYEAQQDKSGLPNDRFSAERPEGSISTLTIQRTEQRDSAMYRCASSLDTGQPQHFGDGTRLSIL.

This clonotype was counted between two and nine times. This chain joins TRBV18 and TRBJ2-3, with 12 bases matching TRBD2. The CDR3 is 19 residues long. Germline CDR1 KGHSH, CDR2 LQKENI. The junction had 10 bases not matched to a gene; V was cut back by 3 bases and J by 0 bases. The CDR3 here is CASSPLLLAGGPSTDTQYF. The DNA for the CDR3 is TGTGCCAGCTCACCCCTGCTGCTAGCGGGGGGGCCGAGCACAGATACGCAGTATTTT.

The rearrangement uses TRBV7-9 and TRBJ1-2; no definite D call. Trimming left V 1 base short and J 7 bases short, with 7 bases between. Germline CDR1 SEHNR, CDR2 FQNEAQ (reference sequence). CDR3 length: 12 amino acids. The CDR3 protein is CASSLEVFGYTF. Written as DNA, the CDR3 is TGTGCCAGCAGCTTAGAAGTTTTTGGCTACACCTTC.

There are a few counts of this clonotype. As DNA, the CDR3 is TGCAGTGCGAACCGTTGGACAAGCCTCCAAGAGACCCAGTACTTC. As protein: CSANRWTSLQETQYF. The chain combines TRBV20-1 with TRBJ2-5; D is possibly TRBD1 (5 bases). V was cut by 6 bases and J by 1 base, with 18 bases left in between. The length of the CDR3 is 15 residues. CDR1 DFQATT and CDR2 SNEGSKA come from the germline V gene (reference sequence).

This clonotype was found once. This chain connects TRBV29-1 to TRBJ1-2; 7 nucleotides line up with TRBD1. The trim removed 6 bases at V and 0 bases at J, leaving 1 base unmatched. The germline CDR1 and CDR2 sequences are SQVTM and ANQGSEA. The CDR3 length is 12 residues. The CDR3 region has the DNA TGCAGCGTGGGACAGCCTAACTATGGCTACACCTTC. It encodes CSVGQPNYGYTF.

V is TRBV28 and J is TRBJ1-5; no clear D. Looked up from germline, CDR1 is MDHEN and CDR2 is SYDVKM. This CDR3 spans 12 amino acids. V lost 7 bases and J 3 bases, leaving 7 bases between the germline ends. The CDR3 loop is CASTRSNQPQHF. The CDR3 region has the DNA TGTGCCAGCACCCGTTCCAATCAGCCCCAGCATTTT.